What follows are 10 T cell receptor beta chains derived from one specimen sequenced in a study of low-dose radiotherapy and immunotherapy resistance in tumors. Primers used for first-strand cDNA, a TRAV- and TRBV-specific set, covered both alpha and beta chains. Both a constant-region primer and a V-primer adapter served to amplify TCRs across roughly 22 PCR cycles. TCRdb itself ran the reads through MiXCR, one entry per CDR3 protein. The table records about 17,000 distinct CDR3 sequences, about 71% of them present only once. These receptor sequences come from a human donor with advanced metastatic prostate, ovarian, gallbladder or colorectal cancer (not recorded which). This table probably holds off-target reads from a library built for another chain.

The chain is built from TRBV4-2 and TRBJ2-3; 12 bases line up with TRBD2. Germline CDR1 reads LGHNA; CDR2 reads YNFKEQ. The CDR3 is made up of 16 amino acids. V shed 4 bases, J shed 5 bases, and the junction held 7 bases outside the gene matches. In DNA form, the CDR3 reads TGTGCCAGCAGCCCTAGCGGGGGGGCTGGAAAAGATACGCAGTATTTT. This gives the protein CASSPSGGAGKDTQYF.

The V call is TRBV5-6, the J call TRBJ2-6; D might be TRBD1 (7 bases). This CDR3 region has 18 residues. Germline-derived CDR1 and CDR2 are SGHDT and YYEEEE. Trimming pared 4 bases from V and 0 bases from J, leaving 17 bases between. CDR3 in amino acids: CASSRLGRGVSGANVLTF. The DNA of the CDR3 is TGTGCCAGCAGCCGCCTCGGCAGGGGGGTCTCTGGGGCCAACGTCCTGACTTTC. The variable domain in full, completed from reference TRBV5-6 and TRBJ2-6, reads DAGVTQSPTHLIKTRGQQVTLRCSPKSGHDTVSWYQQALGQGPQFIFQYYEEEERQRGNFPDRFSGHQFPNYSSELNVNALLLGDSALYLCASSRLGRGVSGANVLTFGAGSRLTVL.

CDR3 sequence: CATSRDRGNQPQHF. CDR3 nucleotides: TGTGCCACCAGCAGGGACAGGGGCAATCAGCCCCAGCATTTT. This chain connects TRBV15 to TRBJ1-5; 8 nucleotides align to TRBD1. This CDR3 has 14 amino acids. J lost 2 bases, V lost 3 bases, and 0 bases had no gene match. Germline values: CDR1 LNHNV, CDR2 YYDKDF (reference sequence).

This clonotype showed up just once. The rearrangement joins TRBV4-3 to TRBJ2-7; perhaps TRBD1 as D (7 bases). This CDR3 spans 17 amino acids. V lost 0 bases, J lost 3 bases, and 18 bases lay in between. The V gene's germline CDR1 is LGHNA and CDR2 YSLEER. CDR3 amino acids: CASSQEVQGGASYEQYF. CDR3 nucleotide sequence: TGCGCCAGCAGCCAAGAGGTCCAGGGGGGAGCCAGCTACGAGCAGTACTTC.

The gene calls are TRBV10-3 and TRBJ2-7; the D gene is possibly TRBD1 (6 bases). Per the germline V gene, CDR1 is ENHRY and CDR2 is SYGVKD. Trimming shortened V by 6 bases and J by 2 bases, and 14 bases separated the two germline ends. CDR3 length: 14 residues. The DNA of the CDR3 is TGTGCCATCAGATCACTAGAGGGGGCCTACGAGCAGTACTTC. As protein: CAIRSLEGAYEQYF.

The rearrangement joins TRBV28 to TRBJ2-1; perhaps TRBD1 as D (6 bases). The length of the CDR3 is 13 residues. Germline loops: CDR1 MDHEN, CDR2 SYDVKM. V gave up 1 base and J gave up 15 bases, with 16 bases separating them. The CDR3 loop reads CASSLSRTAPAFF. The DNA for the CDR3 is TGTGCCAGCAGTTTATCCCGGACAGCGCCCGCGTTCTTC. The full variable domain, its missing parts supplied by reference TRBV28 and TRBJ2-1, is DVKVTQSSRYLVKRTGEKVFLECVQDMDHENMFWYRQDPGLGLRLIYFSYDVKMKEKGDIPEGYSVSREKKERFSLILESASTNQTSMYLCASSLSRTAPAFFGPGTRLTVL.

The rearrangement links TRBV10-1 to TRBJ2-2; unclear D gene. Germline V gene data show CDR1 as WNHNN and CDR2 as SYGVQD (reference sequence). The V end lost 7 bases, the J end lost 1 base, and 10 bases lay between the germline ends. The CDR3 is 14 residues long. The DNA for the CDR3 is TGCGCCAGCACCAGCGAAATGAACACCGGGGAGCTGTTTTTT. Protein sequence: CASTSEMNTGELFF.

This clonotype has a single count. This chain uses TRBV11-2 with TRBJ2-1; 7 bases align to TRBD2. The germline V gene has CDR1 SGHAT and CDR2 FQNNGV. CDR3 length equals 16 residues. Germline trimming cut 3 bases from V and 6 bases from J; bases unmatched to any gene: 11. CDR3 coding DNA: TGTGCCAGCAGCTTCCGGGGGGTAGCGTCCCCCAATGAGCAGTTCTTC. Translating it yields CASSFRGVASPNEQFF. The variable domain in full, with the rest retrieved from reference TRBV11-2 and TRBJ2-1, is EAGVAQSPRYKIIEKRQSVAFWCNPISGHATLYWYQQILGQGPKLLIQFQNNGVVDDSQLPKDRFSAERLKGVDSTLKIQPAKLEDSAVYLCASSFRGVASPNEQFFGPGTRLTVL.

This clonotype has only a few counts. The J gene is TRBJ1-5, the V gene TRBV29-1; the D is unclear. Germline V lookup: CDR1 SQVTM, CDR2 ANQGSEA. V gave up 6 bases and J gave up 0 bases, with 6 bases separating them. This CDR3 has 12 amino acids. The CDR3 here is CSVRGSNQPQHF. CDR3 bases: TGCAGCGTCCGAGGTAGCAATCAGCCCCAGCATTTT.

This clonotype was counted between two and nine times. This chain links TRBV7-9 with TRBJ2-1; the D is unclear. Trimming cost V 2 bases and J 6 bases, with 14 bases left between them. CDR1 and CDR2 from the germline V gene are SEHNR and FQNEAQ (reference sequence). The CDR3 covers 15 residues. The CDR3 loop reads CASSLSGSASNEQFF. The CDR3, as DNA: TGTGCCAGCAGCTTAAGTGGGTCTGCCTCCAATGAGCAGTTCTTC.